Below, one T cell receptor (beta chain) is given with its context. Its matching antigen is unknown. The same CDR3 arises from other DNA sequences in this sample as well. Germline CDR1 and CDR2: SGHRS and YFSETQ. V lost 4 bases, J lost 3 bases, and 16 bases lay in between. The CDR3 is 15 amino acids. The table came from immunoSEQ multiplex PCR; TCRdb's copy has only in-frame clones and leaves some out. The table has roughly 1.5 million clones, around 98% seen once. The sample comes from a study of shared clonotypes between healthy human individuals. Notes on the study in general: Among donors, sharing of clonotypes was expected to be affected by sequencing depth.

The chain has TRBV5-1 and TRBJ1-2; no reliable D call. Sequencing was done on a sample of naive CD4+ T cells sorted from blood. The subset is: CD45RA+ positively selected. The sequence came from a young man in good health. Written as DNA, the CDR3 is TGCGCCAGCAGCCTGGGCCCCACTGTCGACTATGGCTACACCTTC. This codes for CASSLGPTVDYGYTF.